This T cell receptor (beta chain) is drawn from a study of cytomegalovirus exposure and HLA in healthy donors. This clone was seen more than once but under ten times. Germline CDR1 reads LGHNA; CDR2 reads YSLEER. The CDR3 length is 16 residues. V was pared by 0 bases and J by 3 bases, with 11 bases between. The repertoire was sequenced with immunoSEQ multiplex PCR; TCRdb's copy has only in-frame clones and lacks some. The sample holds 120,000 or so clones, roughly nine tenths seen once. The rearrangement uses TRBV4-3 and TRBJ2-2, with a possible D match to TRBD2 (6 bases). The sample consisted of PBMCs. The clonotype was recovered from a woman aged 18-30 years in good health and CMV-seronegative. CDR3 protein: CASSQDPREHTGELFF. The CDR3 DNA reads as TGCGCCAGCAGCCAAGACCCGCGGGAACACACCGGGGAGCTGTTTTTT.